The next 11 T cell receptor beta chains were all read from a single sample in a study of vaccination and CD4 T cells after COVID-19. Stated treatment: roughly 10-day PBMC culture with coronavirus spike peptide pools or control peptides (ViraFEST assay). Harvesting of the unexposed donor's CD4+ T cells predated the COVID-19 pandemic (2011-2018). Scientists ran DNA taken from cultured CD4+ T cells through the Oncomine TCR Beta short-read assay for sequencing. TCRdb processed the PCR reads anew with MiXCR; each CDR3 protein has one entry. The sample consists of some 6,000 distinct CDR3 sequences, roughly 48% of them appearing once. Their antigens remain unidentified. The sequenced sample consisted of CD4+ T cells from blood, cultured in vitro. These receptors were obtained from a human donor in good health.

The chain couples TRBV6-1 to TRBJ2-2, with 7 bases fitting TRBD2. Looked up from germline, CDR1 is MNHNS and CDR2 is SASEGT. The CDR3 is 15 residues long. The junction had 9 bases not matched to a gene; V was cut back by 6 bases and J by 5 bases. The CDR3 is CASRSPGLTTGELFF. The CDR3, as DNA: TGTGCCAGCAGGTCTCCGGGACTAACTACCGGGGAGCTGTTTTTT.

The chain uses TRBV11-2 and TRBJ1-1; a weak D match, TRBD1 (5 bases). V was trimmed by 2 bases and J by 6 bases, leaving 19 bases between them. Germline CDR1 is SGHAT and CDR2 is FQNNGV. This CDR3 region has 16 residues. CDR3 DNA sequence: TGTGCCAGCAGCTTAAGGGCCTGGGGCCTCACCTCTGAAGCTTTCTTT. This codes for CASSLRAWGLTSEAFF.

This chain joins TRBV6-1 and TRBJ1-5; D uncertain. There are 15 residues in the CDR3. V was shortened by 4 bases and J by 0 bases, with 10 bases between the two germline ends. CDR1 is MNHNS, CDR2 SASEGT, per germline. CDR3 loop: CASSVGKLSNQPQHF. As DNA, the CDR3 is TGTGCCAGCAGTGTAGGGAAACTTAGCAATCAGCCCCAGCATTTT.

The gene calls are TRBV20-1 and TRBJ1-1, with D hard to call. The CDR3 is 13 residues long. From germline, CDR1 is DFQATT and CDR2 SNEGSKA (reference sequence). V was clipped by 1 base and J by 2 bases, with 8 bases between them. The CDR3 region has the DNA TGCAGTGCTAGAGTGGCTCTTAACACTGAAGCTTTCTTT. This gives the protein CSARVALNTEAFF.

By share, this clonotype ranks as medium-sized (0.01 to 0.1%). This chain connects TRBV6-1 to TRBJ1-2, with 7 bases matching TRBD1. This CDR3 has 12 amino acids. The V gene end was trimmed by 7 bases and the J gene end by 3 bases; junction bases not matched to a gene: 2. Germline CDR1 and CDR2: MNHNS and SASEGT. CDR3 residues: CASTTGDYGYTF. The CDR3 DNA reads TGTGCCAGCACCACAGGGGACTATGGCTACACCTTC.

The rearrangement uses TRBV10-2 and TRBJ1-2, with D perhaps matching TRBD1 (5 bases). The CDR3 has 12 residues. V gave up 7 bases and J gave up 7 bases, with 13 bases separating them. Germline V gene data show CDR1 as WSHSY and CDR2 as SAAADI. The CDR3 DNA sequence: TGCGCCAGCACCCGAGGGGAGGGTGGCTACACCTTC. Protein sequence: CASTRGEGGYTF.

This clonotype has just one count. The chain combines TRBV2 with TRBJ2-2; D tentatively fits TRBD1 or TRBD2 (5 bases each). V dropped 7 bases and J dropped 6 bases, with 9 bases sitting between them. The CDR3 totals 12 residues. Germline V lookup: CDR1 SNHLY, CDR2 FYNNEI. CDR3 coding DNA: TGTGCCAGCAAGAGGGGAGCCGGGGAGCTGTTTTTT. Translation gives CASKRGAGELFF. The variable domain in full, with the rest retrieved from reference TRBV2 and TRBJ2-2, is EPEVTQTPSHQVTQMGQEVILRCVPISNHLYFYWYRQILGQKVEFLVSFYNNEISEKSEIFDDQFSVERPDGSNFTLKIRSTKLEDSAMYFCASKRGAGELFFGEGSRLTVL.

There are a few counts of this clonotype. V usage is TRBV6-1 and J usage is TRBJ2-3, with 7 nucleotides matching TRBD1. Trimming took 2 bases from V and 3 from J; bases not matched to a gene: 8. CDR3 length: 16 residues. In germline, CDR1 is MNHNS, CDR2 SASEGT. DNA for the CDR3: TGTGCCAGCAGTGAAAGGGGCAGGGGGTGGACAGATACGCAGTATTTT. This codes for CASSERGRGWTDTQYF.

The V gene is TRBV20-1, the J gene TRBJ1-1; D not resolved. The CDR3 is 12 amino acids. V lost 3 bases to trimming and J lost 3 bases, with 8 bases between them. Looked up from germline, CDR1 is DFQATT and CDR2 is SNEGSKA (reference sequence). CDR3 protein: CSASLGYTEAFF. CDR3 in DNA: TGCAGTGCTAGTCTGGGATACACTGAAGCTTTCTTT.

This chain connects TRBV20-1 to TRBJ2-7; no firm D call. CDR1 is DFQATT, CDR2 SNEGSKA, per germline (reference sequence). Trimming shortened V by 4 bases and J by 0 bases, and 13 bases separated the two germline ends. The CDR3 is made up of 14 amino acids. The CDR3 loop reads CSANSRRSSYEQYF. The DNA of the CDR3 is TGCAGTGCTAATTCTCGCAGGTCCTCCTACGAGCAGTACTTC.

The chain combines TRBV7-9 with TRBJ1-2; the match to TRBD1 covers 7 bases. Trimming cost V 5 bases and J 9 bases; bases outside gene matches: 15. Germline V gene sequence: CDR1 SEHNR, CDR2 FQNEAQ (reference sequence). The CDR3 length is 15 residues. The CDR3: CASSHFERGQHRYTF. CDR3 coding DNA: TGTGCCAGCAGCCACTTTGAGAGGGGGCAACATCGCTACACCTTC. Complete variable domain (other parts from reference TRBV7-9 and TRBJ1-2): DTGVSQNPRHKITKRGQNVTFRCDPISEHNRLYWYRQTLGQGPEFLTYFQNEAQLEKSRLLSDRFSAERPKGSFSTLEIQRTEQGDSAMYLCASSHFERGQHRYTFGSGTRLTVV.